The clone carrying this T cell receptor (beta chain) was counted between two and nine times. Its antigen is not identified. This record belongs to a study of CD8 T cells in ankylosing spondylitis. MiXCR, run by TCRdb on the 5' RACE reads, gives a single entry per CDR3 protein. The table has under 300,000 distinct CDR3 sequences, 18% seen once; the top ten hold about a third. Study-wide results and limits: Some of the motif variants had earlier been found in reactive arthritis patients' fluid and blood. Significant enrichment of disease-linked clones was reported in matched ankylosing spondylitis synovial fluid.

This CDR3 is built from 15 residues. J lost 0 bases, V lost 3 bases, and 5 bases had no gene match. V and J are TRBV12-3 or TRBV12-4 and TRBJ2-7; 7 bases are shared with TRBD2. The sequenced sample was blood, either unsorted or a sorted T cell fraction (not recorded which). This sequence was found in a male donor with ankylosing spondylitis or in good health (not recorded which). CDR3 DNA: TGTGCCAGCAGTTTGGGCGGGGGAGCCTCCTACGAGCAGTACTTC. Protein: CASSLGGGASYEQYF.